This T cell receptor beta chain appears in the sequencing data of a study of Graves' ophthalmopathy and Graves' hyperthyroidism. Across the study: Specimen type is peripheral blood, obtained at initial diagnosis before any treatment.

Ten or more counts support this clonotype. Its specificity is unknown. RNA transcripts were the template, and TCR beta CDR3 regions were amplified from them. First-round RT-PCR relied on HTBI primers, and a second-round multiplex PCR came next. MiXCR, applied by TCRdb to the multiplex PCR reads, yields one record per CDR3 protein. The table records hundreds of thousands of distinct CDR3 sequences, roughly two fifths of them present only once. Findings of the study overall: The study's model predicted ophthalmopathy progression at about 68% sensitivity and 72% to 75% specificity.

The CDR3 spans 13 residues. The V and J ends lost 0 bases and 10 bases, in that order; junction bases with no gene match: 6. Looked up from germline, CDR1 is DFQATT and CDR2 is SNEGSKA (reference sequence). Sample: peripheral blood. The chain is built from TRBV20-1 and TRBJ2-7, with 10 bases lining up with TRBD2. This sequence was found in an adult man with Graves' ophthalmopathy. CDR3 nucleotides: TGCAGTGCTAGAGATCTCAGCGGGAGGGAACAGTACTTC. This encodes CSARDLSGREQYF.